These 26 T cell receptor beta chains were sequenced from one sample in a study of response to subunit inactivated influenza vaccine. TCRdb reprocessed the RT-PCR reads via MiXCR and lists one record per CDR3 protein. The top ten hold 10% to 15% of the sample, which has hundreds of thousands of distinct CDR3 sequences, 7.6% seen once. The sequencing here drew on PBMCs from blood, taken less than 30 months after vaccination. The receptor set was obtained from a man between 50 and 69 years old who received an inactivated influenza vaccine.

This clonotype was picked up a small number of times. The genes are TRBV7-2 and TRBJ1-3; D remains ambiguous. From germline, CDR1 is SGHTA and CDR2 FQGNSA. The V end was cut by 2 bases, the J end by 2 bases, with 13 bases between. The CDR3 totals 16 residues. CDR3 loop: CASSLSGFGPGNTIYF. Written as DNA, the CDR3 is TGTGCCAGCAGCTTATCTGGCTTCGGGCCTGGAAACACCATATATTTT.

This clonotype was counted only a few times. The rearrangement uses TRBV9 and TRBJ2-3, with a tentative D call TRBD2 (6 bases). The CDR3 runs to 15 residues. Germline CDR1 SGDLS, CDR2 YYNGEE. Trimming stripped 0 bases from V and 4 bases from J, with 12 bases between. CDR3 loop: CASSVDGTHPDTQYF. As DNA, the CDR3 is TGTGCCAGCAGCGTAGACGGGACTCACCCAGATACGCAGTATTTT.

In this sample, this clonotype turned up many times. This chain joins TRBV7-2 and TRBJ2-7; a weak D match, TRBD2 (6 bases). Trimming shortened V by 0 bases and J by 4 bases, and 10 bases separated the two germline ends. The CDR3 covers 14 residues. From germline, CDR1 is SGHTA and CDR2 FQGNSA. The CDR3, as DNA: TGTGCCAGCAGCTTAGCGCGGGAAGCTTACGAGCAGTACTTC. It encodes CASSLAREAYEQYF.

The sample holds a few counts of this clonotype. V usage is TRBV11-2 and J usage is TRBJ1-2; D is possibly TRBD1 (5 bases). Deletions cut 0 bases from V and 0 bases from J, with 14 bases between. Germline values: CDR1 SGHAT, CDR2 FQNNGV. The CDR3 loop spans 17 amino acids. Here the CDR3 DNA reads TGTGCCAGCAGCTTAGACTATCCAGGGCCGACTAACTATGGCTACACCTTC. It yields the protein CASSLDYPGPTNYGYTF. The whole variable domain, remainder taken from reference TRBV11-2 and TRBJ1-2, is EAGVAQSPRYKIIEKRQSVAFWCNPISGHATLYWYQQILGQGPKLLIQFQNNGVVDDSQLPKDRFSAERLKGVDSTLKIQPAKLEDSAVYLCASSLDYPGPTNYGYTFGSGTRLTVV.

The chain joins TRBV12-3 or TRBV12-4 to TRBJ2-3; 7 bases agree with TRBD1. Trimming took 4 bases from V and 3 from J; bases not matched to a gene: 4. The CDR3 is 14 amino acids. CDR3 protein: CASSWKGATDTQYF. CDR3 coding DNA: TGTGCCAGCAGTTGGAAGGGGGCTACAGATACGCAGTATTTT.

This clonotype was counted ten times or more. The genes are TRBV20-1 and TRBJ2-1, with D uncertain. This CDR3 comprises 14 residues. The germline gives CDR1 DFQATT, CDR2 SNEGSKA (reference sequence). V lost 0 bases to trimming and J lost 3 bases, with 9 bases between them. CDR3 sequence reads: CSARDQTVYNEQFF. The CDR3, as DNA: TGCAGTGCTAGAGATCAGACTGTCTACAATGAGCAGTTCTTC.

V gene TRBV3-1 combines with J gene TRBJ1-3; D remains ambiguous. V shed 4 bases and J shed 0 bases, with 7 bases lying between them. CDR1 and CDR2 from the germline V gene are LGHDT and YNNKEL (reference sequence). The CDR3 runs to 14 residues. The CDR3 DNA is TGTGCCAGCAGCCCCGAGTACTCTGGAAACACCATATATTTT. It is translated as CASSPEYSGNTIYF.

This clonotype was recorded many times. The chain recombines TRBV7-2 with TRBJ2-3; D not resolved. Germline V gene lookup returns CDR1 SGHTA and CDR2 FQGNSA. Trimming removed 4 bases at V and 4 bases at J, with 15 bases between. There are 15 residues in the CDR3. CDR3 coding DNA: TGTGCCAGCAGCTCCATGGGTGGTACCCCAGATACGCAGTATTTT. Translated, it gives CASSSMGGTPDTQYF.

This clonotype was counted between two and nine times. The chain is built from TRBV20-1 and TRBJ1-1, with D unresolved. Trimming left V 6 bases short and J 0 bases short, with 14 bases between. This CDR3 has 14 residues. Germline CDR1 is DFQATT and CDR2 is SNEGSKA (reference sequence). The chain's CDR3 is CSAPKGLMNTEAFF. In DNA, the CDR3 is TGCAGTGCCCCCAAAGGCCTTATGAACACTGAAGCTTTCTTT.

The J gene is TRBJ1-2, the V gene TRBV12-3 or TRBV12-4; TRBD1 matches at 8 bases. CDR3 size: 12 residues. Losses at the gene ends were 6 bases for V and 7 bases for J; bases not matched to a gene: 4. The CDR3 DNA reads TGTGCCAGCAGCGCGACAGGGGTTGGCTACACCTTC. Translation: CASSATGVGYTF.

This clonotype has more than one count but fewer than ten. The rearrangement joins TRBV15 to TRBJ2-5; no clear D gene. Germline V gene lookup returns CDR1 LNHNV and CDR2 YYDKDF (reference sequence). CDR3 length: 13 amino acids. V shed 0 bases and J shed 7 bases, with 9 bases lying between them. For the CDR3, the DNA is TGTGCCACCAGCAGAGATCGGGTAGGGACCCAGTACTTC. It specifies CATSRDRVGTQYF.

This chain links TRBV10-3 with TRBJ2-1, with D unclear. Germline CDR1 reads ENHRY; CDR2 reads SYGVKD. Trimming took off 7 bases at V and 2 bases at J, with 12 bases between the two ends. The CDR3 is 14 residues long. The DNA of the CDR3 is TGTGCCATCATGGTGGCGTCGACCTACAATGAGCAGTTCTTC. Translated, it gives CAIMVASTYNEQFF.

V gene TRBV24-1 combines with J gene TRBJ2-3; D is perhaps TRBD2 (6 bases). CDR1 KGHDR and CDR2 SFDVKD come from the germline V gene. Trimming stripped 3 bases from V and 0 bases from J, with 15 bases between. The CDR3 sequence is 17 residues long. Here the CDR3 DNA reads TGTGCCACCAGTGATAGCCGTGTTAGCGGCAGCACAGATACGCAGTATTTT. Amino acid sequence: CATSDSRVSGSTDTQYF.

V gene TRBV3-1 combines with J gene TRBJ2-1, with 10 nucleotides matching TRBD1. The CDR3 extends over 15 amino acids. J was trimmed by 3 bases and V by 1 base; bases with no gene match: 0. Germline V lookup: CDR1 LGHDT, CDR2 YNNKEL (reference sequence). The CDR3 is CASSQGTGGYNEQFF. The CDR3 bases are TGTGCCAGCAGCCAAGGGACAGGGGGCTACAATGAGCAGTTCTTC.

This clonotype was seen ten or more times. The chain uses TRBV5-1 and TRBJ2-1; 7 positions match TRBD1. CDR1 is SGHRS, CDR2 YFSETQ, per germline. The CDR3 contains 16 residues. With 3 bases clipped from V and 0 bases from J, the junction kept 6 bases outside the gene matches. CDR3 in DNA: TGCGCCAGCAGCTCGATGGACAGGAGCTCCTACAATGAGCAGTTCTTC. Its protein product is CASSSMDRSSYNEQFF. Drawing the rest from reference TRBV5-1 and TRBJ2-1, the complete variable domain is KAGVTQTPRYLIKTRGQQVTLSCSPISGHRSVSWYQQTPGQGLQFLFEYFSETQRNKGNFPGRFSGRQFSNSRSEMNVSTLELGDSALYLCASSSMDRSSYNEQFFGPGTRLTVL.

The chain couples TRBV28 to TRBJ2-7, with TRBD1 matching over 9 bases. Germline V lookup: CDR1 MDHEN, CDR2 SYDVKM. Trimming cost V 5 bases and J 5 bases; bases outside gene matches: 13. The CDR3 runs 16 residues. CDR3 protein: CASSLSGQGDLDEQYF. The DNA of the CDR3 is TGTGCCAGCAGTCTTTCGGGACAGGGAGACCTAGACGAGCAGTACTTC. The full variable domain, with the rest looked up from reference TRBV28 and TRBJ2-7, is DVKVTQSSRYLVKRTGEKVFLECVQDMDHENMFWYRQDPGLGLRLIYFSYDVKMKEKGDIPEGYSVSREKKERFSLILESASTNQTSMYLCASSLSGQGDLDEQYFGPGTRLTVT.

The sample holds many counts of this clonotype. The rearrangement joins TRBV5-5 to TRBJ1-2; the D gene is possibly TRBD1 (5 bases). The CDR3 is 16 residues long. Germline V gene lookup returns CDR1 SGHKS and CDR2 YYEKEE (reference sequence). The V end was cut by 6 bases, the J end by 3 bases, with 21 bases between. DNA of the CDR3: TGTGCCAGCACCTGGGGTATCTACGGGGGGGACTATGGCTACACCTTC. Amino acid sequence: CASTWGIYGGDYGYTF.

CDR3 loop: CASSQATGGSYEQYF. For the CDR3, the DNA is TGCGCCAGCAGCCAAGCGACAGGGGGATCCTACGAGCAGTACTTC. The chain joins TRBV4-3 to TRBJ2-7; TRBD1 matches at 9 bases. Trimming removed 1 base from V and 1 base from J; junction bases left unmatched: 2. The CDR3 length is 15 residues. The germline V gene has CDR1 LGHNA and CDR2 YSLEER.

V is TRBV28 and J is TRBJ1-4; D unresolved. The CDR3 has 17 residues. CDR1 is MDHEN, CDR2 SYDVKM, per germline. The germline V and J ends were trimmed by 10 bases and 4 bases, with 25 bases remaining between them. The CDR3 sequence: CATQDRRTGLDNEKLFF. DNA of the CDR3: TGTGCCACCCAAGACCGGAGGACTGGCCTAGATAATGAAAAACTGTTTTTT.

V usage is TRBV11-2 and J usage is TRBJ1-2, with no clear D. V lost 5 bases, J lost 6 bases, and 10 bases lay in between. The CDR3 extends over 12 amino acids. Germline V lookup: CDR1 SGHAT, CDR2 FQNNGV. The CDR3 protein is CASSPPGHGYTF. The CDR3 DNA reads as TGTGCCAGCAGCCCCCCAGGACATGGCTACACCTTC.

At least ten counts were recorded for this clonotype. J is TRBJ2-1 and V is TRBV7-9; D is undetermined. V lost 3 bases and J lost 2, with 8 bases in between. Germline V lookup: CDR1 SEHNR, CDR2 FQNEAQ (reference sequence). The CDR3 spans 14 residues. The CDR3 nucleotides read TGTGCCAGCAGCTTTGGTATTACCTACAATGAGCAGTTCTTC. Protein product: CASSFGITYNEQFF.

The gene calls are TRBV27 and TRBJ2-4; 11 positions agree with TRBD2. Germline loops: CDR1 MNHEY, CDR2 SMNVEV (reference sequence). V trimming: 5 bases; J trimming: 6 bases; junction bases outside the gene matches: 6. The CDR3 extends over 15 amino acids. The CDR3 DNA is TGTGCCAGCAGTACCGTAGCGGGGGGGCTAAACATTCAGTACTTC. Protein product: CASSTVAGGLNIQYF.

The chain joins TRBV11-2 to TRBJ1-2; D is uncertain. The CDR3 totals 13 residues. V lost 4 bases and J lost 4, with 10 bases in between. Germline CDR1 SGHAT, CDR2 FQNNGV. Written as DNA, the CDR3 is TGTGCCAGCAGCTCCGACACTATCTATGGCTACACCTTC. It encodes CASSSDTIYGYTF.

The CDR3 bases are TGTGCCACCAGTGATCCCGGGGCAGCCTACGAGCAGTACTTC. Translating it yields CATSDPGAAYEQYF. This chain connects TRBV24-1 to TRBJ2-7; D may match TRBD1 or TRBD2 (5 bases each). V lost 3 bases and J 2 bases, leaving 10 bases between the germline ends. Germline CDR1 KGHDR, CDR2 SFDVKD. The CDR3 runs to 14 residues.

This chain links TRBV20-1 with TRBJ2-3, with a tentative D call TRBD1 (5 bases). CDR1 and CDR2 from the germline V gene are DFQATT and SNEGSKA (reference sequence). CDR3 length: 15 amino acids. V lost 4 bases and J 1 base, leaving 15 bases between the germline ends. This CDR3 reads CSATGIGARTDTQYF. In DNA form, the CDR3 reads TGCAGTGCTACCGGAATTGGGGCTCGCACAGATACGCAGTATTTT.

This clonotype has only a few counts. At one boundary the junction diverges from the germline segment, which might be a read error. This chain joins TRBV6-1 and TRBJ2-7; 8 bases are shared with TRBD1. The CDR3 totals 12 residues. Germline CDR1 MNHNS, CDR2 SASEGT. Here the CDR3 DNA reads TGTGCCAGCAGTGATCATCAGGGGACAGGCGACTTC. Its translation: CASSDHQGTGDF.